Presented here are 31 T cell receptor beta chains from one specimen sequenced in a study of cytomegalovirus exposure and HLA in healthy donors (dated by TCRdb to the late 2010s). The library relied on the immunoSEQ multiplex PCR assay. For the multiplex PCR, a mixture combining 60 forward primers for TCR Vbeta segments and 13 reverse primers for TCR Jbeta segments was used. Held by TCRdb, this immuneACCESS table contains in-frame sequences only and omits some clones. Under half of the omission traces to an unresolved V gene where checked; the cause of the rest is unknown. Here the sample has about 83,000 clones; about four fifths occur a single time. Approximately 1.9% of the sample comes from the top ten. Sequencing was performed on PBMCs. The receptors were sampled from a woman aged 30 to 39 in good health and CMV-seronegative.

This chain uses TRBV28 with TRBJ2-7; 7 bases align to TRBD1. With 11 bases clipped from V and 0 bases from J, the junction kept 7 bases outside the gene matches. In germline, CDR1 is MDHEN, CDR2 SYDVKM. The CDR3 runs 13 residues. The CDR3, as DNA: TGTGCCCTAAGACAGGGCCCCTCCTACGAGCAGTACTTC. Its protein is CALRQGPSYEQYF.

CDR3: CASSLNRGLDQPQHF. The CDR3 DNA is TGTGCCAGCAGTTTAAACAGGGGGCTGGATCAGCCCCAGCATTTT. The rearrangement links TRBV27 to TRBJ1-5; 9 nucleotides match TRBD1. The CDR3 runs to 15 residues. Germline lookup yields CDR1 MNHEY and CDR2 SMNVEV (reference sequence). V shed 2 bases, J shed 5 bases, and the junction held 4 bases outside the gene matches.

The rearrangement links TRBV30 to TRBJ2-3, with 13 positions matching TRBD2. The CDR3 contains 17 residues. V lost 3 bases, J lost 4 bases, and 10 bases stayed unmatched. Per germline, CDR1 GTSNPN and CDR2 SVGIG (reference sequence). The chain's CDR3 is CAWSARRTSGSSDTQYF. The CDR3, as DNA: TGTGCCTGGAGCGCCCGAAGGACTAGCGGGAGTTCAGATACGCAGTATTTT.

The J gene is TRBJ2-2, the V gene TRBV2, with 7 bases fitting TRBD2. Germline CDR1 reads SNHLY; CDR2 reads FYNNEI. J gave up 0 bases and V 8 bases, and 3 bases lay outside the gene matches. The CDR3 consists of 14 residues. The CDR3 reads CASQRDSNTGELFF. The DNA for the CDR3 is TGTGCCAGCCAGCGGGATTCGAACACCGGGGAGCTGTTTTTT.

This clone has only a few counts. V usage is TRBV28 and J usage is TRBJ2-5; 10 nucleotides match TRBD1. The CDR3 has 17 amino acids. V shed 5 bases, J shed 4 bases, and the junction held 13 bases outside the gene matches. Germline CDR1 reads MDHEN; CDR2 reads SYDVKM. The CDR3 DNA sequence: TGTGCCAGCAGTCACTTCCCCGGGACAGGGGAAGGAGAGACCCAGTACTTC. Its protein product is CASSHFPGTGEGETQYF.

CDR3 sequence: CASSFGGIGGNEQFF. The CDR3 bases are TGTGCCAGCAGCTTTGGGGGAATCGGAGGGAATGAGCAGTTCTTC. The chain carries TRBV7-9 and TRBJ2-1; D is possibly TRBD2 (6 bases). Germline CDR1 reads SEHNR; CDR2 reads FQNEAQ (reference sequence). V was pared by 3 bases and J by 7 bases, with 16 bases between. The CDR3 runs 15 residues.

The chain carries TRBV25-1 and TRBJ2-3; no definite D call. Germline CDR1 reads MGHDK; CDR2 reads SYGVNS. The CDR3 has 11 amino acids. Trimming shortened V by 3 bases and J by 8 bases, and 6 bases separated the two germline ends. The DNA of the CDR3 is TGTGCCAGCAGTGAGTCGGGTACGCAGTATTTT. This codes for CASSESGTQYF.

J is TRBJ2-3 and V is TRBV28; 9 bases align to TRBD1. The CDR3 is 14 amino acids. Losses at the gene ends were 5 bases for V and 1 base for J; bases not matched to a gene: 1. Germline CDR1 reads MDHEN; CDR2 reads SYDVKM. The CDR3 is CASSRTGGTDTQYF. CDR3 in DNA: TGTGCCAGCAGTAGGACAGGGGGCACAGATACGCAGTATTTT.

The V call is TRBV9, the J call TRBJ2-1; the match to TRBD2 covers 12 bases. This CDR3 has 19 amino acids. Trimming at V came to 0 bases and at J to 3 bases, leaving 10 bases not matched to a gene. Germline CDR1 reads SGDLS; CDR2 reads YYNGEE. CDR3 protein: CASSVAPLLTSGSYNEQFF. The DNA of the CDR3 is TGTGCCAGCAGCGTAGCTCCCCTATTGACTAGCGGGAGCTACAATGAGCAGTTCTTC.

The chain is built from TRBV7-6 and TRBJ2-7, with 12 nucleotides matching TRBD2. This CDR3 region has 18 residues. Germline values: CDR1 SGHVS, CDR2 FNYEAQ. J was trimmed by 4 bases and V by 2 bases; bases with no gene match: 12. The CDR3 sequence is CASSLMALGTSGWYEQYF. As DNA, the CDR3 is TGTGCCAGCAGCTTAATGGCCTTGGGGACTAGCGGGTGGTACGAGCAGTACTTC.

The chain has TRBV7-8 and TRBJ2-2; tentative D call: TRBD1 (5 bases). The CDR3 runs 16 residues. Germline-derived CDR1 and CDR2 are SGHVS and FQNEAQ. Trimming left V 1 base short and J 0 bases short, with 9 bases between. The CDR3, as DNA: TGTGCCAGCAGCTTAGAGGTCAGGGCGAACACCGGGGAGCTGTTTTTT. Residues: CASSLEVRANTGELFF.

The rearrangement joins TRBV6-5 to TRBJ1-2; D uncertain. Germline V gives CDR1 MNHEY, CDR2 SVGAGI. V lost 2 bases and J 0 bases, leaving 4 bases between the germline ends. The CDR3 spans 13 residues. The CDR3 nucleotides read TGTGCCAGCAGTTACGCGGCTAACTATGGCTACACCTTC. Translated: CASSYAANYGYTF.

The rearrangement joins TRBV5-1 to TRBJ2-3; TRBD1 aligns across 10 bases. V was clipped by 1 base and J by 5 bases; unmatched bases: 4. This CDR3 region has 15 residues. The germline V gene encodes CDR1 SGHRS and CDR2 YFSETQ. The CDR3 region has the DNA TGCGCCAGCAGCTTGAGGACAGGGGGTGAAGATACGCAGTATTTT. It yields the protein CASSLRTGGEDTQYF.

The V and J genes are TRBV19 and TRBJ2-1; 8 bases line up with TRBD1. CDR3 size: 14 residues. CDR1 and CDR2 (germline): LNHDA, SQIVND (reference sequence). The V gene end was trimmed by 6 bases and the J gene end by 7 bases; junction bases not matched to a gene: 8. CDR3 protein: CASRIGQGRNEQFF. CDR3 DNA: TGTGCCAGTAGAATCGGACAGGGTCGGAATGAGCAGTTCTTC.

The chain recombines TRBV10-3 with TRBJ2-2; TRBD2 might be the D (5 bases). The CDR3 runs 14 residues. The V end was cut by 7 bases, the J end by 0 bases, with 9 bases between. Germline CDR1 ENHRY, CDR2 SYGVKD. The CDR3 protein is CAITAGTNTGELFF. The CDR3 DNA sequence: TGTGCCATCACCGCGGGCACGAACACCGGGGAGCTGTTTTTT.

This chain uses TRBV19 with TRBJ1-4, with 10 bases lining up with TRBD1. CDR1 is LNHDA, CDR2 SQIVND, per germline (reference sequence). The J segment lost 7 bases and the V segment lost 9 bases, leaving 11 bases of the junction unmatched. The CDR3 consists of 15 residues. The CDR3 loop reads CARGTGAPRGEKLFF. CDR3 in DNA: TGTGCCAGGGGGACAGGGGCGCCCCGGGGTGAAAAACTGTTTTTT.

The chain uses TRBV9 and TRBJ2-7; D might be TRBD2 (6 bases). Deletions cut 0 bases from V and 3 bases from J, with 10 bases between. The CDR3 is 14 residues long. Per germline, CDR1 SGDLS and CDR2 YYNGEE. The CDR3 sequence: CASSVGSGGYEQYF. The CDR3 DNA reads as TGTGCCAGCAGCGTAGGCTCCGGGGGCTACGAGCAGTACTTC.

The V and J genes are TRBV9 and TRBJ2-1; 16 bases match TRBD2. The germline V gene has CDR1 SGDLS and CDR2 YYNGEE. V gave up 0 bases and J gave up 7 bases; unmatched junction bases: 10. This CDR3 comprises 19 residues. The CDR3 region is CASSVAGLAGGLPRNEQFF. CDR3 coding DNA: TGTGCCAGCAGCGTAGCGGGACTAGCGGGAGGGCTCCCTAGGAATGAGCAGTTCTTC. Variable domain in full (rest from reference TRBV9 and TRBJ2-1): DSGVTQTPKHLITATGQRVTLRCSPRSGDLSVYWYQQSLDQGLQFLIQYYNGEERAKGNILERFSAQQFPDLHSELNLSSLELGDSALYFCASSVAGLAGGLPRNEQFFGPGTRLTVL.

The genes are TRBV29-1 and TRBJ2-7, with 7 bases identical to TRBD2. J gave up 7 bases and V 5 bases, and 8 bases lay outside the gene matches. The CDR3 sequence is 12 residues long. Germline lookup yields CDR1 SQVTM and CDR2 ANQGSEA. CDR3 sequence (DNA): TGCAGCGTTTTTGTTTTGGGGGGGGAGCAGTACTTC. Encoded protein: CSVFVLGGEQYF.

V is TRBV11-2 and J is TRBJ2-2; 15 bases are a match to TRBD2. The CDR3 loop spans 18 amino acids. V lost 4 bases to trimming and J lost 5 bases; unmatched junction nucleotides: 8. Germline CDR1 and CDR2: SGHAT and FQNNGV. The DNA of the CDR3 is TGTGCCAGCAGCTCCGGACTAGCGGGAGGGCCGGGGACCGGGGAGCTGTTTTTT. It specifies CASSSGLAGGPGTGELFF.

The chain links TRBV30 to TRBJ1-3; D unresolved. Germline CDR1 is GTSNPN and CDR2 is SVGIG (reference sequence). The V end was cut by 0 bases, the J end by 1 base, with 4 bases between. The CDR3 has 13 amino acids. The CDR3 region has the DNA TGTGCCTGGAGTGTATCATCTGGAAACACCATATATTTT. It yields the protein CAWSVSSGNTIYF.

The chain is built from TRBV19 and TRBJ1-1, with D possibly being TRBD1 (6 bases). The CDR3 has 13 amino acids. The germline V gene encodes CDR1 LNHDA and CDR2 SQIVND (reference sequence). The V gene lost 7 bases and the J gene lost 4 bases, with 13 bases spanning the gap. CDR3 residues: CASKLLGGTEAFF. The CDR3 DNA is TGTGCCAGTAAACTACTAGGGGGCACTGAAGCTTTCTTT.

This chain uses TRBV27 with TRBJ1-5; 9 nucleotides line up with TRBD1. Germline V CDR1 and CDR2: MNHEY, SMNVEV (reference sequence). The CDR3 has 15 residues. J was trimmed by 3 bases and V by 6 bases; bases with no gene match: 6. DNA for the CDR3: TGTGCCAGCAGGGGCGGGACAGGGTACAATCAGCCCCAGCATTTT. It is translated as CASRGGTGYNQPQHF.

Worth noting for this clone: A read error may produce the germline difference seen at one junction end. The CDR3: CSSSLQVEAFF. The DNA for the CDR3 is TGTTCCAGCAGCTTACAGGTTGAAGCTTTCTTT. The J gene is TRBJ1-1, the V gene TRBV7-9, with a weak D call TRBD1 (5 bases). This CDR3 is 11 amino acids long. The V gene's germline CDR1 is SEHNR and CDR2 FQNEAQ (reference sequence).

The V gene is TRBV6-1, the J gene TRBJ1-1, with D tentatively TRBD1 (5 bases). The ends were cut back, 5 bases at V and 4 bases at J, with 11 bases in the middle. This CDR3 contains 13 residues. The germline V gene has CDR1 MNHNS and CDR2 SASEGT. The CDR3 region has the DNA TGTGCCAGCAGTTCCGACAGAACCACTGAAGCTTTCTTT. Encoded protein: CASSSDRTTEAFF.

The chain uses TRBV5-1 and TRBJ1-2; 7 bases line up with TRBD1. The germline gives CDR1 SGHRS, CDR2 YFSETQ. This CDR3 is built from 15 residues. The trim removed 4 bases at V and 1 base at J, leaving 7 bases unmatched. The CDR3 spells CASSEGQSSNYGYTF. The CDR3 DNA is TGCGCCAGCAGCGAGGGACAGTCTAGTAACTATGGCTACACCTTC.

The chain employs TRBV27 and TRBJ2-3; TRBD1 matches at 8 bases. CDR1 MNHEY and CDR2 SMNVEV come from the germline V gene (reference sequence). The CDR3 sequence is 19 residues long. Trimming cost V 3 bases and J 0 bases; bases outside gene matches: 14. CDR3 nucleotide sequence: TGTGCCAGCAGTTTTAGAGGTACAGGGGGTGCGACTAGCACAGATACGCAGTATTTT. This sequence encodes CASSFRGTGGATSTDTQYF.

Concerning this clone: The germline gene is not matched at one end of the junction; a read error may be the cause. The CDR3 loop reads CSSSLSQLQTQYF. The DNA of the CDR3 is TGTTCCAGCAGCTTATCACAGCTACAGACCCAGTACTTC. V and J are TRBV7-9 and TRBJ2-5; D is uncertain. The CDR3 spans 13 residues. Germline V CDR1 and CDR2: SEHNR, FQNEAQ (reference sequence).

This clone was counted a few times. The chain joins TRBV5-8 to TRBJ2-7, with 7 bases fitting TRBD1. CDR1 and CDR2 (germline): SGHTS, YDEGEE. The CDR3 is made up of 15 amino acids. Trimming at V came to 4 bases and at J to 0 bases, leaving 7 bases not matched to a gene. CDR3 coding DNA: TGTGCCAGCAGCAGAAACCGGGACAGCTCCTACGAGCAGTACTTC. Protein sequence: CASSRNRDSSYEQYF.

In DNA, the CDR3 is TGTGCCAGCAGTCCCTTGGGTCTAGGCGGCATTCAGTACTTC. This sequence encodes CASSPLGLGGIQYF. The V call is TRBV28, the J call TRBJ2-4; D gene unclear. The V end lost 5 bases, the J end lost 9 bases, and 17 bases lay between the germline ends. This CDR3 has 14 residues. The germline V gene encodes CDR1 MDHEN and CDR2 SYDVKM.

This chain uses TRBV2 with TRBJ2-7; tentative D call: TRBD1 (6 bases). The CDR3 extends over 13 amino acids. Looked up from germline, CDR1 is SNHLY and CDR2 is FYNNEI. Trimming took off 3 bases at V and 6 bases at J, with 12 bases between the two ends. In DNA form, the CDR3 reads TGTGCCAGCAGTGAGGGGGCGAGTGGCGAGCAGTACTTC. Its translation: CASSEGASGEQYF.